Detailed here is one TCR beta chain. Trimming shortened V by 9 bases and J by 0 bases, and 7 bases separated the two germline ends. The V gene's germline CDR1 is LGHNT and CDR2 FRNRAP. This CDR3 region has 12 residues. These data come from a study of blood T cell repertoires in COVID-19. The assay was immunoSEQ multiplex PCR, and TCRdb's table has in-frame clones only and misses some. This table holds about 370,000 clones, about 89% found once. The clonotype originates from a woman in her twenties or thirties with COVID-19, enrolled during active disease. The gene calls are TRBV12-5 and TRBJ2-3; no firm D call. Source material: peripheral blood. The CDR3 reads CASEASTDTQYF. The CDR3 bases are TGTGCTAGCGAGGCCAGCACAGATACGCAGTATTTT.